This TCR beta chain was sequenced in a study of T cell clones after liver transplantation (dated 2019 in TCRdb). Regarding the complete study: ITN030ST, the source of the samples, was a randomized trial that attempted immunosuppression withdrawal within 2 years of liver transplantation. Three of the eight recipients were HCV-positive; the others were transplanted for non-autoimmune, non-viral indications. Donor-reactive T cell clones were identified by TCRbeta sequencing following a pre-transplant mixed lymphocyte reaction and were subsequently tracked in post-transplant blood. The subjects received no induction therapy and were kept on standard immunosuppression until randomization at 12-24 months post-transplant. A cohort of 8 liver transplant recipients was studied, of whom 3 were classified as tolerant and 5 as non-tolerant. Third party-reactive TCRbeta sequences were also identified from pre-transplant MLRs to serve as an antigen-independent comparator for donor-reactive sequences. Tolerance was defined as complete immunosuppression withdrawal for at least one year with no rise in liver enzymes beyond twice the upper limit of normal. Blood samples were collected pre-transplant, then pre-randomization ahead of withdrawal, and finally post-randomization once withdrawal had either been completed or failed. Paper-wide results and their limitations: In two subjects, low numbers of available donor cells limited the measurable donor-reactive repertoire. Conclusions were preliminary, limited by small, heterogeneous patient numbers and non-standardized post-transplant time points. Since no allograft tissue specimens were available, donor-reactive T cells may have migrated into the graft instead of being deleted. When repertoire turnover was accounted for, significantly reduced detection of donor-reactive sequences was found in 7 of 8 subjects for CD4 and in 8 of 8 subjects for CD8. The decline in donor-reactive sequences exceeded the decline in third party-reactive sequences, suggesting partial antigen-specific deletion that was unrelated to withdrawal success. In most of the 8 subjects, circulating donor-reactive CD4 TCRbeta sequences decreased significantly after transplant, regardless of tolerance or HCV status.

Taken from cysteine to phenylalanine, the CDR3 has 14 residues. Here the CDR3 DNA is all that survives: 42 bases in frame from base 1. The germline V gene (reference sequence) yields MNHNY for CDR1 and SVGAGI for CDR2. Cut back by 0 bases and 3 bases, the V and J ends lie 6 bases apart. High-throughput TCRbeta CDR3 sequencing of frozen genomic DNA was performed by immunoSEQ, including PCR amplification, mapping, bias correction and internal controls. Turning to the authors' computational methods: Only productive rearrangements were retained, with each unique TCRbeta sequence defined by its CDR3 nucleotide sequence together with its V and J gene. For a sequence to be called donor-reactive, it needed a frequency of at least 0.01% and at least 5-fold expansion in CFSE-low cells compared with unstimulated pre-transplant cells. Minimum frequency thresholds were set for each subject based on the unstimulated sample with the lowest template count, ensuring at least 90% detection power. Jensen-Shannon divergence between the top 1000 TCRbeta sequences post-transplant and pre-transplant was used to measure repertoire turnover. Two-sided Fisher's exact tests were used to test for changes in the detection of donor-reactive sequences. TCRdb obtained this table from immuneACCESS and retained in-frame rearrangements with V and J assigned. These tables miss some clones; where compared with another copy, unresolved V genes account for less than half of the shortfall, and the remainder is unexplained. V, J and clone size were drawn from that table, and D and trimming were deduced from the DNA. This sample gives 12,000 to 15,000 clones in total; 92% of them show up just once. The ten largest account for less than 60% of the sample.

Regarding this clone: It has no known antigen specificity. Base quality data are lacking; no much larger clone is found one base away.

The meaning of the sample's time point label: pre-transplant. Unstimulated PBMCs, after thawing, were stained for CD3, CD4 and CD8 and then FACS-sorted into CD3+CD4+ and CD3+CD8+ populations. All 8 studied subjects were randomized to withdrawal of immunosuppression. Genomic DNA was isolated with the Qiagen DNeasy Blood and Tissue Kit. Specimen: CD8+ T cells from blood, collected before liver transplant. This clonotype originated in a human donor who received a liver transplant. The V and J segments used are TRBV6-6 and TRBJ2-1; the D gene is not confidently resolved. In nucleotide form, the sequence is TGTGCCAGCAGTTACTCTACGGGCTACAATGAGCAGTTCTTC. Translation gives CASSYSTGYNEQFF.